This is a list of T cell receptor delta chains from one sample in a study of human gamma delta and Vdelta1 T cells. These receptors' antigens are unknown. TCRdb called clones anew from the PCR reads with CATT. The sample records some 14,000 delta-chain clones, roughly 50% being singletons. The sequenced sample was Vdelta1 gamma-delta T cells from blood grown in culture (DOT cells). These receptors were taken from a human donor in good health. CDR3s include the opening cysteine and the closing phenylalanine or tryptophan. Fields, in order: J gene, D gene, V gene, clone size, CDR3 protein. The D gene is left open where the match is weak. Size values are once, few and many counts, or a class for expanded clones, and some rows have none.

j_call: TRDJ1
d_call: TRDD3
v_call: TRDV1
clone_size: .
cdr3_aa: CALGELLGSGGYRSGTDKLIF

j_call: TRDJ1
d_call: TRDD3
v_call: TRDV1
clone_size: .
cdr3_aa: CALGVLLRVLGDLPSYTDKLIF

j_call: TRDJ1
d_call: .
v_call: TRDV1
clone_size: .
cdr3_aa: CALGELIVPTVLGPTDKLIF

j_call: TRDJ1
d_call: .
v_call: TRDV1
clone_size: .
cdr3_aa: CALGELEETTPYPNTDKLIF

j_call: TRDJ1
d_call: .
v_call: TRDV1
clone_size: .
cdr3_aa: CALGDIYGGNTTDKLIF

j_call: TRDJ1
d_call: .
v_call: TRDV1
clone_size: few
cdr3_aa: CALGELVFEPGVGALYTDKLIF

j_call: TRDJ1
d_call: .
v_call: TRDV1
clone_size: .
cdr3_aa: CALGFGYLVRGTDKLIF

j_call: TRDJ1
d_call: TRDD3
v_call: TRDV1
clone_size: .
cdr3_aa: CALGVTRGSEAGGLRGDKLIF

j_call: TRDJ1
d_call: TRDD3
v_call: TRDV3
clone_size: .
cdr3_aa: CACSGTGGYKPDKLIF

j_call: TRDJ1
d_call: TRDD2
v_call: TRDV1
clone_size: .
cdr3_aa: CALGPLPPSYGGYRYTDKLIF

j_call: TRDJ1
d_call: TRDD3
v_call: TRDV1
clone_size: .
cdr3_aa: CALGNFPGDNPDKLIF

j_call: TRDJ1
d_call: TRDD3
v_call: TRDV1
clone_size: .
cdr3_aa: CALGEQVGPTGGAYTDKLIF

j_call: TRDJ1
d_call: .
v_call: TRDV1
clone_size: .
cdr3_aa: CALGELPLDPYTDKLIF

j_call: TRDJ1
d_call: TRDD2
v_call: TRDV1
clone_size: few
cdr3_aa: CALGERFLHHPGGDKLIF

j_call: TRDJ1
d_call: .
v_call: TRDV1
clone_size: .
cdr3_aa: CALGAPRGLTDKLIF

j_call: TRDJ1
d_call: TRDD3
v_call: TRDV1
clone_size: once
cdr3_aa: CALGEKTTLGGFVDDKLIF

j_call: TRDJ1
d_call: TRDD3
v_call: TRDV1
clone_size: few
cdr3_aa: CALGELISVPPRTGGYGYTDKLIF

j_call: TRDJ1
d_call: TRDD3
v_call: TRDV1
clone_size: .
cdr3_aa: CALGELLGDTYGQYTDKLIF

j_call: TRDJ1
d_call: TRDD3
v_call: TRDV1
clone_size: .
cdr3_aa: CALGGLRNLLGSNLALVFTNTDKLIF

j_call: TRDJ1
d_call: .
v_call: TRDV1
clone_size: few
cdr3_aa: CALGNGLPPVTGVSLYTDKLIF

j_call: TRDJ1
d_call: TRDD3
v_call: TRDV1
clone_size: few
cdr3_aa: CALGELIFPHWGKGDKLIF

j_call: TRDJ1
d_call: TRDD3
v_call: TRDV1
clone_size: few
cdr3_aa: CALGPFLRELGDSDTDKLIF

j_call: TRDJ1
d_call: TRDD3
v_call: TRDV1
clone_size: .
cdr3_aa: CALGGRPSCLYSGGYLTLYTDKLIF

j_call: TRDJ1
d_call: .
v_call: TRDV1
clone_size: once
cdr3_aa: CALGELKAYSGAPREDKLIF

j_call: TRDJ4
d_call: TRDD3
v_call: TRDV1
clone_size: .
cdr3_aa: CALGELSLGYARPLIF

j_call: TRDJ1
d_call: TRDD3
v_call: TRAV38-2/DV8
clone_size: .
cdr3_aa: CAYRSGGAPTTSRDATGGSATDKLIF

j_call: TRDJ2
d_call: TRDD3
v_call: TRDV1
clone_size: .
cdr3_aa: CALGDQSVGDEGRAAQLFF

j_call: TRDJ1
d_call: TRDD3
v_call: TRDV1
clone_size: .
cdr3_aa: CALGELVSIGGGGHSTDKLIF

j_call: TRDJ1
d_call: .
v_call: TRDV1
clone_size: .
cdr3_aa: CALGELFGRGKGKAADKLIF

j_call: TRDJ1
d_call: TRDD3
v_call: TRDV1
clone_size: .
cdr3_aa: CALGPLRGILGELTGYTDKLIF

j_call: TRDJ1
d_call: TRDD2
v_call: TRDV1
clone_size: .
cdr3_aa: CALGEPLPISQLPAPRGYTDKLIF

j_call: TRDJ4
d_call: .
v_call: TRDV1
clone_size: .
cdr3_aa: CALGELFLLREGPISGPLIF

j_call: TRDJ1
d_call: TRDD3
v_call: TRDV1
clone_size: .
cdr3_aa: CALGGLLPSVLGDTDKLIF

j_call: TRDJ1
d_call: TRDD3
v_call: TRDV1
clone_size: .
cdr3_aa: CALGELKGVPAFGGYTTDKLIF

j_call: TRDJ1
d_call: TRDD2
v_call: TRDV1
clone_size: few
cdr3_aa: CALGDPFLRDTDKLIF

j_call: TRDJ1
d_call: .
v_call: TRDV1
clone_size: few
cdr3_aa: CALGEPPTDKLIF

j_call: TRDJ1
d_call: .
v_call: TRDV1
clone_size: .
cdr3_aa: CALGNSFWDKYTDKLIF

j_call: TRDJ1
d_call: TRDD3
v_call: TRDV1
clone_size: .
cdr3_aa: CALGGSNRYEGDTDKLIF

j_call: TRDJ1
d_call: .
v_call: TRDV1
clone_size: .
cdr3_aa: CALGELSGLSKLGDKLIF

j_call: TRDJ2
d_call: TRDD3
v_call: TRDV1
clone_size: .
cdr3_aa: CALGEQDQRVLGDLVPLTAQLFF

j_call: TRDJ1
d_call: .
v_call: TRDV1
clone_size: .
cdr3_aa: CALGEVGSGIIF